What follows are 15 T cell receptor beta chains derived from one specimen sequenced in a study of vaccination and CD4 T cells after COVID-19. Treatment in this sample: roughly nine-day PBMC culture with coronavirus spike peptide pools or control peptides (ViraFEST assay). Their antigens are not known. The assay that was used to sequence DNA from cultured CD4+ T cells was the Oncomine TCR Beta short-read assay. Via MiXCR, TCRdb re-called the PCR reads, giving one row per CDR3 protein. The table includes around 11,000 distinct CDR3 sequences, about 40% detected once. The sequencing sample was made of CD4+ T cells from blood, cultured in vitro. These receptor sequences come from a human donor who had recovered from COVID-19.

This clonotype was seen more than once but under ten times. The chain has TRBV2 and TRBJ2-2; D gene unclear. The CDR3 contains 12 residues. V shed 6 bases and J shed 3 bases, with 5 bases lying between them. Per the germline V gene, CDR1 is SNHLY and CDR2 is FYNNEI. In DNA form, the CDR3 reads TGTGCCAGCAGGCGAGACACCGGGGAGCTGTTTTTT. This gives the protein CASRRDTGELFF.

This clonotype showed up just a few times. The rearrangement links TRBV21-1 to TRBJ2-2; the D call TRBD1 from the table was never checked on the DNA. TRBV21-1 is an annotated pseudogene. The length of the CDR3 is 16 residues. The CDR3 protein is CAPPGTQNGDTGELFF. DNA of the CDR3: TGTGCCCCCCCCGGGACACAAAATGGAGACACCGGGGAGCTGTTTTTT.

This clonotype has just a few counts. The rearrangement links TRBV12-3 or TRBV12-4 to TRBJ2-3, with 8 bases aligning to TRBD1. Unmatched junction bases numbered 6, after V lost 5 bases and J lost 2 bases. This CDR3 region has 15 residues. In DNA form, the CDR3 reads TGTGCCAGCAGTCGACAGGGGATCACCACAGATACGCAGTATTTT. This gives the protein CASSRQGITTDTQYF.

This chain joins TRBV30 and TRBJ1-5, with a weak D call TRBD1 (6 bases). Trimming shortened V by 1 base and J by 4 bases, and 14 bases separated the two germline ends. CDR3 size: 15 residues. Germline loops: CDR1 GTSNPN, CDR2 SVGIG (reference sequence). The CDR3 reads CAWSGGGNFNQPQHF. In nucleotides, the CDR3 is TGTGCCTGGAGTGGAGGGGGTAATTTTAATCAGCCCCAGCATTTT.

The chain carries TRBV12-3 or TRBV12-4 and TRBJ1-1; D is ambiguous. CDR3 size: 11 residues. The V end lost 3 bases, the J end lost 11 bases, and 10 bases lay between the germline ends. CDR3 sequence (DNA): TGTGCCAGCAGTTTTGCCAGTGCGGCTTTCTTT. Translation: CASSFASAAFF.

In this sample, this clonotype turned up a few times. The rearrangement links TRBV27 to TRBJ2-2; the D gene is possibly TRBD2 (6 bases). This CDR3 has 17 residues. Trimming left V 6 bases short and J 0 bases short, with 17 bases between. CDR1 and CDR2 from the germline V gene are MNHEY and SMNVEV (reference sequence). The CDR3 bases are TGTGCCAGCAGGACTATGGGGGGAATCGCGAACACCGGGGAGCTGTTTTTT. Translated, it gives CASRTMGGIANTGELFF.

The CDR3: CASSLQNMNTEAFF. CDR3 DNA: TGCGCCAGCAGCCTACAGAACATGAACACTGAAGCTTTCTTT. The V call is TRBV5-1, the J call TRBJ1-1; no firm D call. The germline V gene encodes CDR1 SGHRS and CDR2 YFSETQ. CDR3 length equals 14 residues. Trimming left V 4 bases short and J 0 bases short, with 10 bases between.

The chain has TRBV6-1 and TRBJ1-1; D is perhaps TRBD1 (6 bases). The V and J ends lost 6 bases and 6 bases respectively, with 14 bases between them. Germline values: CDR1 MNHNS, CDR2 SASEGT. The CDR3 is 13 residues long. The CDR3, as DNA: TGTGCCAGCAGCTATGACAGGCTCGCTGAAGCTTTCTTT. It codes for CASSYDRLAEAFF.

This sequence joins TRBV27 and TRBJ1-2, with D possibly being TRBD1 (5 bases). Germline lookup yields CDR1 MNHEY and CDR2 SMNVEV (reference sequence). The V end lost 3 bases, the J end lost 4 bases, and 18 bases lay between the germline ends. The CDR3 runs to 16 residues. The DNA of the CDR3 is TGTGCCAGCAGTTTTTCAGGGCCGATACCCCCCTATGGCTACACCTTC. Protein product: CASSFSGPIPPYGYTF.

This clonotype has just a few counts. This sequence joins TRBV6-1 and TRBJ1-5; D gene ambiguous. CDR1 MNHNS and CDR2 SASEGT come from the germline V gene. The ends were cut back, 4 bases at V and 4 bases at J, with 8 bases in the middle. The CDR3 runs 13 residues. This chain's CDR3 is CASSAAENQPQHF. CDR3 DNA: TGTGCCAGCAGTGCGGCAGAAAATCAGCCCCAGCATTTT.

The gene calls are TRBV4-1 and TRBJ1-6; D is undetermined. The length of the CDR3 is 17 residues. Trimming pared 0 bases from V and 6 bases from J, leaving 15 bases between. The germline gives CDR1 MGHRA, CDR2 YSYEKL. The CDR3 spells CASSQDVQAVGNSPLHF. The CDR3 region has the DNA TGCGCCAGCAGCCAAGATGTCCAGGCCGTCGGTAATTCACCCCTCCACTTT.

This clonotype has a single count. The chain has TRBV4-1 and TRBJ1-6; no clear D. Germline V gene data show CDR1 as MGHRA and CDR2 as YSYEKL. This CDR3 is 17 amino acids long. V was clipped by 0 bases and J by 7 bases, with 16 bases between them. For the CDR3, the DNA is TGCGCCAGCAGCCAAGATCGGGTGATAGCTATAAATTCACCCCTCCACTTT. Translation: CASSQDRVIAINSPLHF.

This clonotype was seen more than once but under ten times. J is TRBJ1-5 and V is TRBV30; no reliable D call. The V end lost 0 bases, the J end lost 5 bases, and 14 bases lay between the germline ends. Germline CDR1 is GTSNPN and CDR2 is SVGIG (reference sequence). The CDR3 has 15 amino acids. This chain's CDR3 is CAWSVGLSDYQPQHF. The CDR3 DNA reads as TGTGCCTGGAGTGTAGGCCTGAGTGACTATCAGCCCCAGCATTTT.

In DNA form, the CDR3 reads TGCAGCGTTAATACGCAGTATTTT. It encodes CSVNTQYF. The chain recombines TRBV29-1 with TRBJ2-3, with D unresolved. Trimming removed 5 bases from V and 7 bases from J, with 1 base in between. Per germline, CDR1 SQVTM and CDR2 ANQGSEA. CDR3 size: 8 residues.

The chain links TRBV12-5 to TRBJ1-2, with 8 bases that match TRBD1. The CDR3 is 15 amino acids. J lost 5 bases, V lost 4 bases, and 9 bases had no gene match. In germline, CDR1 is LGHNT, CDR2 FRNRAP. The CDR3 loop is CASGSPAGGLYGYTF. CDR3 in DNA: TGTGCTAGTGGTTCCCCAGCAGGGGGCTTATATGGCTACACCTTC.